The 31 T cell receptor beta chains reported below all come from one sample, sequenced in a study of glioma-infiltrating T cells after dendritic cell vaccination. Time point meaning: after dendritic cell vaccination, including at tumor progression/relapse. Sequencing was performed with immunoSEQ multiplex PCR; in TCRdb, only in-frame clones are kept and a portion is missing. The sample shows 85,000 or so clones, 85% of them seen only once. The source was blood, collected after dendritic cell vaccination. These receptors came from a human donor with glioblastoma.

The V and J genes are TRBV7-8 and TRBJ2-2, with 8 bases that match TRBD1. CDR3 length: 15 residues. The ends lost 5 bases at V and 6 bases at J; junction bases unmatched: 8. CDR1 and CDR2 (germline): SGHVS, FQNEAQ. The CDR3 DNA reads TGTGCCAGCAGCCCCCGGACAGGGATGGCCGGGGAGCTGTTTTTT. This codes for CASSPRTGMAGELFF.

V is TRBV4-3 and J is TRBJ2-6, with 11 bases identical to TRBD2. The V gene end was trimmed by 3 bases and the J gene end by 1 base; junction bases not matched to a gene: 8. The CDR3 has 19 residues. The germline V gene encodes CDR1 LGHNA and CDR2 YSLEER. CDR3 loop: CASSQVPGLAVSGANVLTF. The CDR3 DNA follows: TGCGCCAGCAGCCAGGTCCCGGGACTAGCGGTATCTGGGGCCAACGTCCTGACTTTC.

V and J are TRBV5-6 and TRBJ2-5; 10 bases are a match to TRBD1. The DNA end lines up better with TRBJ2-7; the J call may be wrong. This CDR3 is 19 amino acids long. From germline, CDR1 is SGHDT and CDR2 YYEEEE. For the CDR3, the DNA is TGTGCCAGCAGGCGGGTGGGACAGGGGCTTTCTTCTAGGACCTACGAGCAGTACTTC. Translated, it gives CASRRVGQGLSSRTYEQYF.

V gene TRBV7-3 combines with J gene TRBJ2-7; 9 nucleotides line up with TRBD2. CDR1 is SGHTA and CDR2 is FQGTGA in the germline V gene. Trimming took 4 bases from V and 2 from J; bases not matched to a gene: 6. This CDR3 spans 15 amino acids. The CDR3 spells CASSYLAGDPYEQYF. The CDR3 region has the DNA TGTGCCAGCAGCTATTTAGCGGGAGACCCCTACGAGCAGTACTTC. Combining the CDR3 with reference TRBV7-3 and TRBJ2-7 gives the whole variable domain GAGVSQTPSNKVTEKGKYVELRCDPISGHTALYWYRQSLGQGPEFLIYFQGTGAADDSGLPNDRFFAVRPEGSVSTLKIQRTERGDSAVYLCASSYLAGDPYEQYFGPGTRLTVT.

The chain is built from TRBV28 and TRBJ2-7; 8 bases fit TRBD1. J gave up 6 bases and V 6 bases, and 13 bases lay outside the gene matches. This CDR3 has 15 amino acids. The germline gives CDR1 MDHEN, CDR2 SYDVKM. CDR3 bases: TGTGCCAGCAGCGGGAGCAGGGGGCTATTAAGCGAGCAGTACTTC. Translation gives CASSGSRGLLSEQYF.

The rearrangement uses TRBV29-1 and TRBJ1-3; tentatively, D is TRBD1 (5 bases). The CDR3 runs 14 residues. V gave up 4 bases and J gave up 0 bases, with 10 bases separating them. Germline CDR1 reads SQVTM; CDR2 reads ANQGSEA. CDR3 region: CSVGAGGSGNTIYF. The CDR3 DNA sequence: TGCAGCGTTGGGGCGGGGGGCTCTGGAAACACCATATATTTT. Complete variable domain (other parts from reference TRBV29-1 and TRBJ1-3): SAVISQKPSRDICQRGTSLTIQCQVDSQVTMMFWYRQQPGQSLTLIATANQGSEATYESGFVIDKFPISRPNLTFSTLTVSNMSPEDSSIYLCSVGAGGSGNTIYFGEGSWLTVV.

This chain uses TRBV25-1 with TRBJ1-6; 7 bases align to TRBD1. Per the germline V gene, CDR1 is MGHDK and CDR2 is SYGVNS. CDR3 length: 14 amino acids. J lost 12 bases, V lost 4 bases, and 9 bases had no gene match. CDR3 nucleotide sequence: TGTGCCAGCAGTGGTGGACAGGAGTCTCGACCCCTCCACTTT. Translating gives CASSGGQESRPLHF.

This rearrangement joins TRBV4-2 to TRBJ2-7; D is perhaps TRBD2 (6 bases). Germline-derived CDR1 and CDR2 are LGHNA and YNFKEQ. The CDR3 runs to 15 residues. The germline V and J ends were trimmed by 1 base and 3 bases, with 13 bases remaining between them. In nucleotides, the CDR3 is TGTGCCAGCAGCCAAGCGACTAGGCTAGGCTACGAGCAGTACTTC. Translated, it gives CASSQATRLGYEQYF.

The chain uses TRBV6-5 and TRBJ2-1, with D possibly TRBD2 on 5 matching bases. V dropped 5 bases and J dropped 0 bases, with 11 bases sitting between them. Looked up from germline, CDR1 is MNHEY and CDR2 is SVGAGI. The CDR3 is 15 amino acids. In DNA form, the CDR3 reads TGTGCCAGCAGTACGGAGGACCCCTCCTACAATGAGCAGTTCTTC. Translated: CASSTEDPSYNEQFF.

The CDR3 loop reads CASSYGQFVNEQFF. The CDR3 DNA reads as TGTGCCAGCAGTTACGGGCAGTTCGTCAATGAGCAGTTCTTC. V and J are TRBV6-5 and TRBJ2-1; D remains ambiguous. CDR3 length: 14 residues. Germline V gene sequence: CDR1 MNHEY, CDR2 SVGAGI. Trimming cost V 2 bases and J 6 bases, with 11 bases left between them.

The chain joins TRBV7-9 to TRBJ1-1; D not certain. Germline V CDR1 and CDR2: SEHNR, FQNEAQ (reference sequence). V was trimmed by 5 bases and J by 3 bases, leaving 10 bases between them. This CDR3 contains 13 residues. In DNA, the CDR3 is TGTGCCAGCAGCCTAGTACTATACACTGAAGCTTTCTTT. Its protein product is CASSLVLYTEAFF.

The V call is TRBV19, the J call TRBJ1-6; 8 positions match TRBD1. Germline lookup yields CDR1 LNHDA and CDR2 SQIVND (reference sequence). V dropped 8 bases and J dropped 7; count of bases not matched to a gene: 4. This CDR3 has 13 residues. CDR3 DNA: TGTGCCAGTGCAGGGGGCGGCAATTCACCCCTCCACTTT. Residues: CASAGGGNSPLHF.

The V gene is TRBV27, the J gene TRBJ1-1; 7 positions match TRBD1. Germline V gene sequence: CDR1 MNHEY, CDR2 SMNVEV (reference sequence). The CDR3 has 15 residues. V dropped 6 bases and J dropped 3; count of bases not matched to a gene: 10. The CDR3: CASRDEGAGDTEAFF. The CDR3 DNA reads TGTGCCAGCAGGGATGAGGGGGCTGGGGACACTGAAGCTTTCTTT.

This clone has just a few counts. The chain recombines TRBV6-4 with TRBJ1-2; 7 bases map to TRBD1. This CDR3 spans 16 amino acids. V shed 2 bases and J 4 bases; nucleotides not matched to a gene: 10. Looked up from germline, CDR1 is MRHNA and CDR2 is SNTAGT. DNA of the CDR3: TGTGCCAGCAGTGACACCCCACAGGGGACCCCCTATGGCTACACCTTC. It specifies CASSDTPQGTPYGYTF.

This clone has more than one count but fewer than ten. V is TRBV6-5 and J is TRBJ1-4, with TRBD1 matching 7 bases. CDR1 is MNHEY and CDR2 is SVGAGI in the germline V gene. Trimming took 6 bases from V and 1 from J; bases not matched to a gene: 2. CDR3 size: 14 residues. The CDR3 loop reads CASSRQGTNEKLFF. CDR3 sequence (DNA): TGTGCCAGCAGCCGACAGGGAACTAATGAAAAACTGTTTTTT.

The CDR3 reads CASSQPGQGHQPQHF. The CDR3 DNA reads as TGCGCCAGCAGTCAACCGGGACAGGGACATCAGCCCCAGCATTTT. This sequence joins TRBV23-1 and TRBJ1-5; TRBD1 agrees at 9 bases. TRBV23-1 is identified as an open reading frame with a role that is uncertain. The CDR3 spans 15 residues. The ends lost 2 bases at V and 5 bases at J; junction bases unmatched: 4.

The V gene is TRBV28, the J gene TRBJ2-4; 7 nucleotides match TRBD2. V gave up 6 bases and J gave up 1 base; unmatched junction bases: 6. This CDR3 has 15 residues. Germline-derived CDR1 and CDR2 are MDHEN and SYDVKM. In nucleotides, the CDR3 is TGTGCCAGCAGCTTGCGGGGGACTGCCAAAAACATTCAGTACTTC. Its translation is CASSLRGTAKNIQYF.

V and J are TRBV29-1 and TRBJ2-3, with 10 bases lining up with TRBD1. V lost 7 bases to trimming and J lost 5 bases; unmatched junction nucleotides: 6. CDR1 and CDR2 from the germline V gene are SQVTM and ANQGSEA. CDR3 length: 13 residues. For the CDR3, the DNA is TGCAGCGGGGGAGACAGGGGGCAAGATACGCAGTATTTT. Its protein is CSGGDRGQDTQYF.

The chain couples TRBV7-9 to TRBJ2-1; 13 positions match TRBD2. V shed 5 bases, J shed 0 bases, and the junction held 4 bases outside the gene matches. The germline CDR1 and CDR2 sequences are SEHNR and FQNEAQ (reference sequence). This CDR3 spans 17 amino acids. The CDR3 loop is CASSQGLAGASYNEQFF. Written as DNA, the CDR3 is TGTGCCAGCAGCCAAGGACTAGCGGGGGCCTCCTACAATGAGCAGTTCTTC.

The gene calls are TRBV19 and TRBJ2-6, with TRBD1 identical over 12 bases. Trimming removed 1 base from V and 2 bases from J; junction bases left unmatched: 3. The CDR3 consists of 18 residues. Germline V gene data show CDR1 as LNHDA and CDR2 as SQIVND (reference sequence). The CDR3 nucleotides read TGTGCCAGTAGTATAGCCGGGACAGGGGGCGCTGGGGCCAACGTCCTGACTTTC. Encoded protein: CASSIAGTGGAGANVLTF.

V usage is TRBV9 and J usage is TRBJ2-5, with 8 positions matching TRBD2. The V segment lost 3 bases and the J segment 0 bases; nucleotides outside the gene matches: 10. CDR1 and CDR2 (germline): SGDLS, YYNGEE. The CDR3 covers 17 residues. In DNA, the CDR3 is TGTGCCAGCAGCGCTGTTGGACTAGCAGATTACCAAGAGACCCAGTACTTC. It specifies CASSAVGLADYQETQYF.

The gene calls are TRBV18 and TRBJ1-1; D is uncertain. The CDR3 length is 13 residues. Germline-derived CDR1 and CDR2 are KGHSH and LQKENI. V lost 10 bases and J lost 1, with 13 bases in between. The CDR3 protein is CATNRLENTEAFF. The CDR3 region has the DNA TGTGCCACAAACCGACTGGAGAACACTGAAGCTTTCTTT.

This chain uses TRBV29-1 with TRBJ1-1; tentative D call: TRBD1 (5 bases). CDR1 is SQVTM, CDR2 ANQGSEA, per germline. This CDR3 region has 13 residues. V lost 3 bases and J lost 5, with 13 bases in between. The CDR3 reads CSVEGRAGTEAFF. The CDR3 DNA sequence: TGCAGCGTTGAGGGCAGGGCAGGGACTGAAGCTTTCTTT.

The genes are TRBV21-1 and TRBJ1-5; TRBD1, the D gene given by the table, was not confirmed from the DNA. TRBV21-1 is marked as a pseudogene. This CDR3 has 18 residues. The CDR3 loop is CASNPRDTFSYIHQPQHF. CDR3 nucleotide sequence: TGTGCCAGCAACCCGAGGGACACATTCTCCTACATCCATCAGCCCCAGCATTTT.

CDR3 in DNA: TGTGCCAGCAGCGTTAGAGAGGACAGGGTCGGCACAGATACGCAGTATTTT. Its translation: CASSVREDRVGTDTQYF. This chain uses TRBV9 with TRBJ2-3; 8 bases agree with TRBD1. After removal of 2 bases from V and 1 base from J, the junction contained 9 bases not matched to a gene. Per germline, CDR1 SGDLS and CDR2 YYNGEE. This CDR3 is 17 amino acids long.

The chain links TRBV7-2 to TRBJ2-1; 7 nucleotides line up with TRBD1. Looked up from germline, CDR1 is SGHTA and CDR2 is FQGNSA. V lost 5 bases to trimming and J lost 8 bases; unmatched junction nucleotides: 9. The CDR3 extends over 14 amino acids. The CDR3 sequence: CASSPGGNRYEQFF. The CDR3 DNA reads TGTGCCAGCAGCCCAGGGGGTAATCGTTATGAGCAGTTCTTC.

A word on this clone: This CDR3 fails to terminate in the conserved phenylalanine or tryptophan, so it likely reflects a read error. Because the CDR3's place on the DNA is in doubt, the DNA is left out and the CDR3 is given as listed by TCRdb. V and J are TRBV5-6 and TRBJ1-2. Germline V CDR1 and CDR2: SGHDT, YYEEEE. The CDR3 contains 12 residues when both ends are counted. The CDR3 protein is CASSYEGGGSVL.

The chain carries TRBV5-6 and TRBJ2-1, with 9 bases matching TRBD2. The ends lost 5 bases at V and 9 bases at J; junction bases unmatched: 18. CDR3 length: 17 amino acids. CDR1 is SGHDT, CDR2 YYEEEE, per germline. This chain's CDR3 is CASRRLTGTSSSAEQFF. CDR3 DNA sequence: TGTGCCAGCAGACGCCTGACCGGGACTAGCAGTTCAGCTGAGCAGTTCTTC. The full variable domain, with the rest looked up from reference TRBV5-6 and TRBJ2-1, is DAGVTQSPTHLIKTRGQQVTLRCSPKSGHDTVSWYQQALGQGPQFIFQYYEEEERQRGNFPDRFSGHQFPNYSSELNVNALLLGDSALYLCASRRLTGTSSSAEQFFGPGTRLTVL.

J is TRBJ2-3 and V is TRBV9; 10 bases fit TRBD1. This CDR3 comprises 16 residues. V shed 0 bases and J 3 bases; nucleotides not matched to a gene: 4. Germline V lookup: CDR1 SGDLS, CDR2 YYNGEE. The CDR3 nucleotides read TGTGCCAGCAGCGTAGATTCGGGACAGGGGACAGATACGCAGTATTTT. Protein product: CASSVDSGQGTDTQYF. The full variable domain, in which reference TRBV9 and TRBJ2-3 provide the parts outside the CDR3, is DSGVTQTPKHLITATGQRVTLRCSPRSGDLSVYWYQQSLDQGLQFLIQYYNGEERAKGNILERFSAQQFPDLHSELNLSSLELGDSALYFCASSVDSGQGTDTQYFGPGTRLTVL.

In DNA, the CDR3 is TGTGCCAGCAGCCAGGACAAGAACACTGAAGCTTTCTTT. Translation: CASSQDKNTEAFF. This chain uses TRBV13 with TRBJ1-1; D may be TRBD1 (5 bases). The CDR3 contains 13 residues. Germline assignment: CDR1 PRHDT and CDR2 FYEKMQ (reference sequence). Trimming took 5 bases from V and 1 from J, leaving 8 bases between them.

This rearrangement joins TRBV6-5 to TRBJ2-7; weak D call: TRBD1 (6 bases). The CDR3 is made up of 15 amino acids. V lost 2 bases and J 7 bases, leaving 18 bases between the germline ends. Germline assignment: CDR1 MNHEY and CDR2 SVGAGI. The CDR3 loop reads CASSYVGQPPLEQYF. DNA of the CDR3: TGTGCCAGCAGTTACGTCGGACAGCCCCCTTTAGAGCAGTACTTC.